This is a list of T cell receptor beta chains from one sample in a study of Ad26.COV2.S vaccination and SARS-CoV-2 variants. Only in-frame clones appear in the TCRdb table, and some are missing; sequencing was by immunoSEQ multiplex PCR. The sample lists approximately 460,000 clones, 80% to 90% occurring once. The specimen was peripheral blood, collected in a trial of Ad26.COV2.S vaccine versus placebo. Receptors were obtained from a person between 18 and 59 years old who received the Ad26.COV2.S COVID-19 vaccine or a placebo. CDR3s include the opening cysteine and the closing phenylalanine or tryptophan. A D gene is named only where the DNA matches it firmly. Part of the rows lack a size; the others show once, few, many or a class for expanded clones.

v_call,d_call,clone_size,j_call,cdr3_nt,cdr3_aa
TRBV9,-,-,TRBJ1-5,TGTGCCAGCAGCGTCGATTTGTTATTTGACCAGCCCCAGCATTTT,CASSVDLLFDQPQHF
TRBV6-6,-,-,TRBJ2-5,TGTGCCAGCAGTACGGGGCCCAGGGAAGTTGAGACCCAGTACTTC,CASSTGPREVETQYF
TRBV2,-,-,TRBJ2-1,TGTGCCAGCAGTGAGGAACCTACAACAGAGCAGTTCTTC,CASSEEPTTEQFF
TRBV28,-,once,TRBJ1-2,TGTGCCAGCAGTTTCGAGCTTGGCTACACCTTC,CASSFELGYTF
TRBV11-2,-,-,TRBJ2-7,TGTGCCAGCAGTTACCGGGACATACCTACCGAGCAGTACTTC,CASSYRDIPTEQYF
TRBV29-1,-,-,TRBJ1-2,TGCAGCGTTGAACTGGACAGACGGAGCACCTTC,CSVELDRRSTF
TRBV6-5,-,-,TRBJ1-5,TGTGCCAGCAGCGGGGACTTAGATCAGCCCCAGCATTTT,CASSGDLDQPQHF
TRBV6-5,-,-,TRBJ1-1,TGTGCCAGCAGTTACTACGGGGCGAACACTGAAGCTTTCTTT,CASSYYGANTEAFF
TRBV7-2,TRBD1,-,TRBJ1-2,TGTGCCAGCAGCCCAGACAGGGGGCGGACCTATGGCTACACCTTC,CASSPDRGRTYGYTF
TRBV11-2,-,-,TRBJ2-7,TGTGCCAGCAGCTTAGCTGAAGCCTACGAGCAGTACTTC,CASSLAEAYEQYF
TRBV7-9,-,-,TRBJ1-2,TGTGCCAGCAGCTTTGGTACGGGACAACATGGCTACACCTTC,CASSFGTGQHGYTF
TRBV18,TRBD1,-,TRBJ2-3,TGTGCCAGCTCACCACGGCGACAGGGTACGCAAGATACGCAGTATTTT,CASSPRRQGTQDTQYF
TRBV7-2,TRBD2,-,TRBJ2-4,TGTGCCAGCAGCTTAGGGACGGGGGGTGCCAAAAACATTCAGTACTTC,CASSLGTGGAKNIQYF
TRBV7-2,TRBD2,-,TRBJ2-7,TGTGCCAGCAGCTTAGTGGGGACTAGCGGGGGCGGAGAGCAGTACTTC,CASSLVGTSGGGEQYF
TRBV18,TRBD1,-,TRBJ1-2,TGTGCCAGCTCACCGGGGGACAGGGGGCCCCTTGGCTACACCTTC,CASSPGDRGPLGYTF
TRBV2,TRBD2,-,TRBJ2-1,TGTGCCAGCAGTGTTGGGACTAGCGGATACAATGAGCAGTTCTTC,CASSVGTSGYNEQFF
TRBV7-9,-,-,TRBJ2-2,TGTGCCAGCAGCTTAGGGGGGACCGGGGAGCTGTTTTTT,CASSLGGTGELFF
TRBV28,-,-,TRBJ1-6,TGTGCCAGCAGTTTCATACAGCGGGGGTCACCCCTCCACTTT,CASSFIQRGSPLHF
TRBV19,-,-,TRBJ1-1,TGTGCCAGTAGTATAGGAGGATTGGGAACTGAAGCTTTCTTT,CASSIGGLGTEAFF
TRBV19,-,-,TRBJ2-1,TGTGCCAGTGGGTACAATGAGCAGTTCTTC,CASGYNEQFF
TRBV4-1,TRBD2,-,TRBJ2-1,TGCGCCAGCAGCCAAGAAGGGTCTAGCGGAACCTACAATGAGCAGTTCTTC,CASSQEGSSGTYNEQFF
TRBV5-6,TRBD2,-,TRBJ2-2,TGTGCCAGCAGCCCCCGACTAGCGGGGGGGCTGGTCGGGGAGCTGTTTTTT,CASSPRLAGGLVGELFF
TRBV7-8,TRBD2,-,TRBJ2-3,TGTGCCAGCAGCTTAGCGGGAGCGGGAGGAGTCACAGATACGCAGTATTTT,CASSLAGAGGVTDTQYF
TRBV7-8,-,once,TRBJ2-3,TGTGCCAGCAGAAAGTGGACACTTAGCACAGATACGCAGTATTTT,CASRKWTLSTDTQYF
TRBV28,-,-,TRBJ1-5,TGTGCCAGCAGTTCCGGGTCGTATCAGCCCCAGCATTTT,CASSSGSYQPQHF
TRBV11-2,TRBD2,-,TRBJ2-5,TGTGCCAGCAGCTTAAGCGGGGGAGCAGAGACCCAGTACTTC,CASSLSGGAETQYF
TRBV28,-,-,TRBJ2-7,TGTGCCAGCAGCCCCCCCTTATACGAGCAGTACTTC,CASSPPLYEQYF
TRBV7-3,TRBD1,-,TRBJ2-1,TGTGCCAGCAGCCCAAGTGGGACAGGGGCCAATGAGCAGTTCTTC,CASSPSGTGANEQFF
TRBV28,TRBD1,once,TRBJ1-6,TGTGCCAGCAGTTTAAAGAGGACAGGGGTCGATAATTCACCCCTCCACTTT,CASSLKRTGVDNSPLHF
TRBV7-8,-,-,TRBJ2-7,TGTGCCAGCAGCTTAGGCGGGGCGGCGAACGAGCAGTACTTC,CASSLGGAANEQYF
TRBV3-1/TRBV3-2,-,-,TRBJ1-6,TGTGCCAGCAGCCCAGCTGGCTCCTATAATTCACCCCTCCACTTT,CASSPAGSYNSPLHF
TRBV2,TRBD1,-,TRBJ1-1,TGTGCCAGCAGTGAAAATGTGGACAGGTTTGAAGCTTTCTTT,CASSENVDRFEAFF
TRBV5-5,-,-,TRBJ1-6,TGTGCCAGCAGCTTGTTGGAGCAGGTGATTAATTCACCCCTCCACTTT,CASSLLEQVINSPLHF
TRBV2,TRBD1,-,TRBJ1-2,TGTGCCAGCAGTCCACAGGGGAGGGCCGATGGCTACACCTTC,CASSPQGRADGYTF
TRBV29-1,TRBD1,-,TRBJ2-1,TGCAGCGTCGCCCGGGACAGGGCCTACAATGAGCAGTTCTTC,CSVARDRAYNEQFF
TRBV2,TRBD1,-,TRBJ2-1,TGTGCCAGCAGTTCCCGGACAGGGAAAGATGAGCAGTTCTTC,CASSSRTGKDEQFF
TRBV19,TRBD2,-,TRBJ2-2,TGTGCCAGTAGTAGGCCTAGCGGGAGCTTTGGCGGGGAGCTGTTTTTT,CASSRPSGSFGGELFF
TRBV2,TRBD2,-,TRBJ2-5,TGTGCCAGCAGTGGTAGCGGGAGCGGAGGAGAGACCCAGTACTTC,CASSGSGSGGETQYF
TRBV20-1,TRBD2,-,TRBJ2-7,TGCAGTGCTAGTCGGCTAGCGGGAGCGGCCTACGAGCAGTACTTC,CSASRLAGAAYEQYF
TRBV4-3,-,-,TRBJ1-2,TGCGCCAGCAGCCAAGATGCCCGGACCGACTATGGCTACACCTTC,CASSQDARTDYGYTF
TRBV28,-,-,TRBJ2-3,TGTGCCAGCAGTTTTATGGTCTCGGGCACAGATACGCAGTATTTT,CASSFMVSGTDTQYF
TRBV10-3,TRBD2,-,TRBJ2-1,TGTGCCATCATGCTAGCGGGAGCGTACAATGAGCAGTTCTTC,CAIMLAGAYNEQFF
TRBV18,TRBD1,-,TRBJ1-4,TGTGCCAGCTCACTTCGACAGGGCCCAACTAATGAAAAACTGTTTTTT,CASSLRQGPTNEKLFF
TRBV30,TRBD2,-,TRBJ2-1,TGTGCCTGGAGTGTTAGAGCGGGAGTCAATGAGCAGTTCTTC,CAWSVRAGVNEQFF
TRBV30,-,-,TRBJ2-1,TGTGCCTGGAGATTTGGGTCCCATGAGCAGTTCTTC,CAWRFGSHEQFF
TRBV13,-,-,TRBJ2-7,TGTGCCAGCAGCTCTACAGGGAGGGAGCAGTACTTC,CASSSTGREQYF
TRBV28,TRBD1,-,TRBJ1-4,TGTGCCAGCAGTATCCCAGGGGGCATAACTAATGAAAAACTGTTTTTT,CASSIPGGITNEKLFF
TRBV24-1,TRBD2,-,TRBJ2-1,TGTGCCGTTGCTAGCGGGAGGATCCCGGGAAGCAATGAGCAGTTCTTC,CAVASGRIPGSNEQFF
TRBV6-5,TRBD1,-,TRBJ1-1,TGTGCCAGCAGCTTCGGGACAGGGAAAACTGAAGCTTTCTTT,CASSFGTGKTEAFF
TRBV28,-,once,TRBJ2-7,TGTGCCAGCAGTGGGCAGTACCCCCCCTACGAGCAGTACTTC,CASSGQYPPYEQYF
TRBV18,TRBD1,-,TRBJ2-5,TGTGCCAGCTCACGACAGGGAAAGGAGACCCAGTACTTC,CASSRQGKETQYF